This TCR beta chain was sequenced during a study of immune heterogeneity within non-small cell lung tumors. Study at large: The tumor set comprised a few squamous cell carcinomas and 10 non-squamous carcinomas (plus 1 not otherwise specified).

This clonotype is medium-sized (0.01 to 0.1%). The antigen remains unidentified. The CDR3 totals 14 residues. The germline V and J ends were trimmed by 1 base and 3 bases, with 9 bases remaining between them. Germline V lookup: CDR1 SGHDN, CDR2 FVKESK. Multiplex PCR employing 32 V and 13 J primers generated amplicons of the TCR beta CDR3. From the multiplex PCR reads, TCRdb called clonotypes with MiXCR, one entry per CDR3 protein. The sample includes about 4,300 distinct CDR3 sequences, about 25% of them seen just once. As template, the study used bulk tumor genomic DNA at roughly 600 ng per sample. Surgeons took several biopsies per primary tumor, spaced far apart, during surgery. Curative surgery was performed on patients who had untreated, newly diagnosed non-small cell lung cancer. Samples were obtained from newly diagnosed non-small cell lung cancer patients who were having surgery with curative intent.

Findings and limits, study-wide: Identical dominant CDR3 beta clonotypes showed recurrence across tumor sites within a patient, and site-unique high-frequency clones were also present.

Material for sequencing was lung tumor tissue. The chain carries TRBV14 and TRBJ1-2; maybe TRBD1 (6 bases). The source is a man aged 45 to 65 with non-small cell lung cancer. In DNA form, the CDR3 reads TGTGCCAGCAGCCAAGGTCGACAGGACTATGGCTACACCTTC. This gives the protein CASSQGRQDYGYTF.